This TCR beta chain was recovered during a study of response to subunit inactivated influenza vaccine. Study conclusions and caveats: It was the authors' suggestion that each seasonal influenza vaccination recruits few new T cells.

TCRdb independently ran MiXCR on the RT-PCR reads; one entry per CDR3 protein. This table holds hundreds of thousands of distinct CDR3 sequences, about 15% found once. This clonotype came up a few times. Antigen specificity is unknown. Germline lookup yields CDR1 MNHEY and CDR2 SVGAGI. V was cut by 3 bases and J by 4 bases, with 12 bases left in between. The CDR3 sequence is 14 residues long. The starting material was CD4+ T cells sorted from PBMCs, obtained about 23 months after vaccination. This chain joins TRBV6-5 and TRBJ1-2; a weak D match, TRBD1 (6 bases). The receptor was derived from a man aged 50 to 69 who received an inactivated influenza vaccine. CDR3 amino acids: CASSYGGQIYGYTF. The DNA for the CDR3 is TGTGCCAGCAGTTATGGAGGACAGATCTATGGCTACACCTTC.